A single sample is the source of the 32 T cell receptor beta chains below, sequenced in a study of T cells after posttransplantation cyclophosphamide. The data were produced by immunoSEQ multiplex PCR, yet TCRdb's version contains in-frame clones alone and is incomplete. The repertoire has about 11,000 clones, 85% to 95% of them found once; the top ten carry 0.3%. Source material: naive CD8+ T cells sorted from PBMCs. The receptors were sampled from a man aged 25-45 years in good health and a related stem cell transplant donor.

The rearrangement links TRBV7-9 to TRBJ2-7, with a possible D match to TRBD2 (6 bases). V was trimmed by 1 base and J by 4 bases, leaving 8 bases between them. This CDR3 comprises 13 residues. Germline CDR1 SEHNR, CDR2 FQNEAQ (reference sequence). DNA for the CDR3: TGTGCCAGCAGCTTAGGCGGGACTTACGAGCAGTACTTC. Its protein product is CASSLGGTYEQYF. The full variable domain, in which reference TRBV7-9 and TRBJ2-7 provide the parts outside the CDR3, is DTGVSQNPRHKITKRGQNVTFRCDPISEHNRLYWYRQTLGQGPEFLTYFQNEAQLEKSRLLSDRFSAERPKGSFSTLEIQRTEQGDSAMYLCASSLGGTYEQYFGPGTRLTVT.

This rearrangement joins TRBV4-3 to TRBJ1-6, with D hard to call. Per the germline V gene, CDR1 is LGHNA and CDR2 is YSLEER. V was trimmed by 4 bases and J by 0 bases, leaving 10 bases between them. The length of the CDR3 is 16 residues. CDR3 coding DNA: TGCGCCAGCAGCCGAGCGACCAGCTCCTATAATTCACCCCTCCACTTT. This codes for CASSRATSSYNSPLHF.

V gene TRBV5-1 combines with J gene TRBJ2-7; TRBD1 aligns across 10 bases. The CDR3 loop spans 15 amino acids. The trim removed 0 bases at V and 5 bases at J, leaving 5 bases unmatched. Germline V CDR1 and CDR2: SGHRS, YFSETQ. CDR3 in amino acids: CASSLGDRGWDEQYF. The CDR3 DNA reads TGCGCCAGCAGCTTGGGGGACAGGGGATGGGACGAGCAGTACTTC.

V is TRBV4-1 and J is TRBJ2-1, with TRBD2 matching over 10 bases. The CDR3 loop spans 15 amino acids. V lost 0 bases, J lost 10 bases, and 6 bases stayed unmatched. Germline CDR1 and CDR2: MGHRA and YSYEKL. The CDR3 loop is CASSQDQRGGHEQFF. For the CDR3, the DNA is TGCGCCAGCAGCCAAGATCAGCGGGGGGGCCACGAGCAGTTCTTC.

This clone was picked up one time. The chain combines TRBV27 with TRBJ2-1, with TRBD2 matching over 7 bases. CDR3 length: 14 amino acids. The J segment lost 5 bases and the V segment lost 4 bases, leaving 5 bases of the junction unmatched. The germline CDR1 and CDR2 sequences are MNHEY and SMNVEV (reference sequence). The CDR3 sequence is CASSSGGGDNEQFF. The CDR3 DNA is TGTGCCAGCAGTTCCGGCGGGGGTGACAATGAGCAGTTCTTC.

V and J are TRBV15 and TRBJ1-2; the D gene is possibly TRBD1 (5 bases). V was shortened by 1 base and J by 2 bases, with 11 bases between the two germline ends. The germline CDR1 and CDR2 sequences are LNHNV and YYDKDF (reference sequence). The CDR3 has 15 amino acids. The CDR3 bases are TGTGCCACCAGCAGAGCCGCGGGACTGAACTATGGCTACACCTTC. The encoded protein is CATSRAAGLNYGYTF.

The chain couples TRBV5-8 to TRBJ2-1, with D possibly being TRBD2 (6 bases). The CDR3 consists of 14 residues. The germline V gene encodes CDR1 SGHTS and CDR2 YDEGEE. Trimming took 4 bases from V and 7 from J, leaving 15 bases between them. The CDR3 sequence: CASSAWGGMNEQFF. The CDR3 DNA reads TGTGCCAGCAGCGCTTGGGGAGGAATGAATGAGCAGTTCTTC.

J is TRBJ1-5 and V is TRBV28; 7 bases agree with TRBD1. This CDR3 comprises 14 residues. CDR1 is MDHEN and CDR2 is SYDVKM in the germline V gene. After removal of 3 bases from V and 3 bases from J, the junction contained 2 bases not matched to a gene. The CDR3 sequence: CASSLTGTNQPQHF. CDR3 sequence (DNA): TGTGCCAGCAGTTTGACAGGGACCAATCAGCCCCAGCATTTT.

This chain uses TRBV29-1 with TRBJ2-7, with 7 bases matching TRBD2. The CDR3 sequence is 13 residues long. Germline-derived CDR1 and CDR2 are SQVTM and ANQGSEA. Germline trimming cut 6 bases from V and 3 bases from J; bases unmatched to any gene: 8. In nucleotides, the CDR3 is TGCAGCGTCACTCCGCGGGGGAACTACGAGCAGTACTTC. Translating gives CSVTPRGNYEQYF.

This rearrangement joins TRBV7-8 to TRBJ2-7; 7 nucleotides align to TRBD2. V trimming: 5 bases; J trimming: 3 bases; junction bases outside the gene matches: 13. This CDR3 has 16 residues. Germline loops: CDR1 SGHVS, CDR2 FQNEAQ. As DNA, the CDR3 is TGTGCCAGCAGCCCCCGGACACTCGGGGAGGGCTACGAGCAGTACTTC. It encodes CASSPRTLGEGYEQYF.

The chain employs TRBV7-9 and TRBJ2-7, with a weak D call TRBD1 (6 bases). Germline V CDR1 and CDR2: SEHNR, FQNEAQ (reference sequence). Trimming shortened V by 1 base and J by 2 bases, and 9 bases separated the two germline ends. The CDR3 consists of 14 residues. In DNA form, the CDR3 reads TGTGCCAGCAGCTTAGAACAGGGCCCCTACGAGCAGTACTTC. Amino acid sequence: CASSLEQGPYEQYF.

This clone was counted once. This chain joins TRBV6-6 and TRBJ1-2; 8 bases agree with TRBD1. This CDR3 has 13 amino acids. Germline V gives CDR1 MNHNY, CDR2 SVGAGI (reference sequence). J lost 2 bases, V lost 6 bases, and 2 bases had no gene match. CDR3 in DNA: TGTGCCAGCAGACAGGGGGAAAACTATGGCTACACCTTC. As protein: CASRQGENYGYTF.

V gene TRBV4-1 combines with J gene TRBJ1-3; D possibly corresponds to TRBD1 (6 bases). V gave up 2 bases and J gave up 8 bases, with 13 bases separating them. CDR1 and CDR2 (germline): MGHRA, YSYEKL. This CDR3 is built from 14 residues. CDR3 region: CASSQTGIRDTIYF. In nucleotides, the CDR3 is TGCGCCAGCAGCCAAACAGGGATACGGGACACCATATATTTT.

This rearrangement joins TRBV12-5 to TRBJ2-3; 11 bases map to TRBD1. V trimming: 6 bases; J trimming: 2 bases; junction bases outside the gene matches: 10. Germline values: CDR1 LGHNT, CDR2 FRNRAP. This CDR3 spans 17 amino acids. The CDR3 protein is CASGLPDRGQYTDTQYF. CDR3 coding DNA: TGTGCTAGTGGCCTCCCGGACAGGGGGCAATACACAGATACGCAGTATTTT.

The V and J genes are TRBV27 and TRBJ2-5; 7 bases line up with TRBD1. Trimming took 6 bases from V and 4 from J; bases not matched to a gene: 8. The CDR3 totals 14 residues. Germline assignment: CDR1 MNHEY and CDR2 SMNVEV (reference sequence). CDR3 residues: CASSPRQGAETQYF. The DNA for the CDR3 is TGTGCCAGCAGCCCTAGACAGGGAGCAGAGACCCAGTACTTC.

This rearrangement joins TRBV5-1 to TRBJ2-7, with 10 bases identical to TRBD1. Trimming cost V 0 bases and J 3 bases; bases outside gene matches: 6. This CDR3 has 16 residues. Looked up from germline, CDR1 is SGHRS and CDR2 is YFSETQ. As DNA, the CDR3 is TGCGCCAGCAGCTTGGAGCCGGGACAGGGGATCTACGAGCAGTACTTC. Its protein product is CASSLEPGQGIYEQYF.

This clone was seen a single time. The CDR3 reads CASSLARDGPYEQYF. CDR3 sequence (DNA): TGTGCCAGCAGCTTAGCGCGGGACGGCCCCTACGAGCAGTACTTC. The rearrangement joins TRBV7-9 to TRBJ2-7; tentative D call: TRBD2 (6 bases). V dropped 0 bases and J dropped 2 bases, with 11 bases sitting between them. Per the germline V gene, CDR1 is SEHNR and CDR2 is FQNEAQ (reference sequence). The CDR3 runs 15 residues.

For the CDR3, the DNA is TGTGCCAGCAGCTTTATCGGGACTAGCGGGGCCTACGAGCAGTACTTC. Amino acids: CASSFIGTSGAYEQYF. The chain is built from TRBV7-9 and TRBJ2-7, with 13 bases matching TRBD2. This CDR3 has 16 residues. V gave up 3 bases and J gave up 2 bases; unmatched junction bases: 4. Germline V gene sequence: CDR1 SEHNR, CDR2 FQNEAQ (reference sequence).

This clone was seen only a few times. The V call is TRBV5-1, the J call TRBJ1-1; D is perhaps TRBD1 (5 bases). V was clipped by 0 bases and J by 2 bases, with 11 bases between them. The germline CDR1 and CDR2 sequences are SGHRS and YFSETQ. The CDR3 is made up of 15 amino acids. The CDR3 bases are TGCGCCAGCAGCTTGGATCTCGGGGGAAACACTGAAGCTTTCTTT. Encoded protein: CASSLDLGGNTEAFF.

The J gene is TRBJ2-7, the V gene TRBV5-4, with 8 bases identical to TRBD1. Unmatched junction bases numbered 7, after V lost 4 bases and J lost 1 base. The CDR3 is 15 residues long. Germline V lookup: CDR1 SGHNT, CDR2 YYREEE (reference sequence). CDR3 coding DNA: TGTGCCAGCAGCCCCGGGCAGGGGGCTTCCTACGAGCAGTACTTC. It translates to CASSPGQGASYEQYF.

The rearrangement uses TRBV4-1 and TRBJ2-5; 8 nucleotides agree with TRBD2. V gave up 4 bases and J gave up 4 bases; unmatched junction bases: 8. Germline values: CDR1 MGHRA, CDR2 YSYEKL. The CDR3 totals 15 residues. The CDR3 protein is CASSRGGGLLETQYF. CDR3 coding DNA: TGCGCCAGCAGCCGAGGCGGGGGGCTGTTAGAGACCCAGTACTTC.

This clone has only one observation. The chain employs TRBV4-1 and TRBJ2-1; 9 bases are shared with TRBD1. There are 17 residues in the CDR3. The ends lost 1 base at V and 6 bases at J; junction bases unmatched: 10. The germline V gene has CDR1 MGHRA and CDR2 YSYEKL. The CDR3 bases are TGCGCCAGCAGCCAAGTCCATTTGGGACAGGGAACCAATGAGCAGTTCTTC. It translates to CASSQVHLGQGTNEQFF.

The chain employs TRBV7-9 and TRBJ2-1; TRBD1 matches at 12 bases. The J segment lost 9 bases and the V segment lost 5 bases, leaving 8 bases of the junction unmatched. CDR3 length: 15 residues. Germline loops: CDR1 SEHNR, CDR2 FQNEAQ (reference sequence). The CDR3 region has the DNA TGTGCCAGCAGCCTATTGGGACAGGGGGCTGTTGAGCAGTTCTTC. As protein: CASSLLGQGAVEQFF.

This clone appeared a few times. The chain links TRBV2 to TRBJ2-3; perhaps TRBD2 as D (6 bases). Trimming took 6 bases from V and 0 from J, leaving 13 bases between them. Germline V gene sequence: CDR1 SNHLY, CDR2 FYNNEI. This CDR3 has 15 amino acids. The CDR3 loop is CASSRLASSTDTQYF. DNA of the CDR3: TGTGCCAGCAGCCGCCTAGCGTCGAGCACAGATACGCAGTATTTT.

The gene calls are TRBV9 and TRBJ2-1, with D tentatively TRBD2 (6 bases). The V gene lost 4 bases and the J gene lost 0 bases, with 17 bases spanning the gap. The CDR3 length is 17 residues. Germline assignment: CDR1 SGDLS and CDR2 YYNGEE. CDR3 region: CASSLPTNGGSYNEQFF. DNA of the CDR3: TGTGCCAGCAGCTTACCCACCAACGGGGGCTCCTACAATGAGCAGTTCTTC. Complete variable domain (other parts from reference TRBV9 and TRBJ2-1): DSGVTQTPKHLITATGQRVTLRCSPRSGDLSVYWYQQSLDQGLQFLIQYYNGEERAKGNILERFSAQQFPDLHSELNLSSLELGDSALYFCASSLPTNGGSYNEQFFGPGTRLTVL.

This chain connects TRBV5-1 to TRBJ2-5; D might be TRBD2 (5 bases). This CDR3 comprises 14 residues. Trimming cost V 4 bases and J 5 bases, with 15 bases left between them. The germline CDR1 and CDR2 sequences are SGHRS and YFSETQ. Here the CDR3 DNA reads TGCGCCAGCAGCCCGCTAGGAGGTGGGGAGACCCAGTACTTC. Amino acids: CASSPLGGGETQYF. Together with reference TRBV5-1 and TRBJ2-5, the CDR3 gives the full variable domain: KAGVTQTPRYLIKTRGQQVTLSCSPISGHRSVSWYQQTPGQGLQFLFEYFSETQRNKGNFPGRFSGRQFSNSRSEMNVSTLELGDSALYLCASSPLGGGETQYFGPGTRLLVL.

The V call is TRBV6-5, the J call TRBJ2-4; 9 bases are shared with TRBD1. V lost 6 bases to trimming and J lost 6 bases; unmatched junction nucleotides: 3. Germline V lookup: CDR1 MNHEY, CDR2 SVGAGI. This CDR3 spans 13 amino acids. The CDR3 DNA reads as TGTGCCAGCAGCCTGACAGGGGGAAACATTCAGTACTTC. It codes for CASSLTGGNIQYF.

The chain is built from TRBV2 and TRBJ2-3; TRBD2 aligns across 12 bases. Unmatched junction bases numbered 3, after V lost 0 bases and J lost 5 bases. The V gene's germline CDR1 is SNHLY and CDR2 FYNNEI. The CDR3 totals 16 residues. The CDR3 DNA reads as TGTGCCAGCAGTGAAGCCACTAGCGGGGGGATAGATACGCAGTATTTT. This translates into CASSEATSGGIDTQYF.

The chain carries TRBV5-1 and TRBJ1-5; TRBD1 agrees at 9 bases. The length of the CDR3 is 16 residues. V was clipped by 4 bases and J by 6 bases; unmatched bases: 11. Germline CDR1 and CDR2: SGHRS and YFSETQ. CDR3 in amino acids: CASSPHPGTGIQPQHF. The CDR3 DNA sequence: TGCGCCAGCAGCCCCCACCCCGGGACAGGGATTCAGCCCCAGCATTTT.

The rearrangement links TRBV2 to TRBJ1-5; TRBD1 matches at 9 bases. With V trimmed by 7 bases and J by 11 bases, 6 bases remained unmatched. Germline V gene sequence: CDR1 SNHLY, CDR2 FYNNEI. The CDR3 consists of 12 residues. CDR3 sequence reads: CASTDRGRSQHF. CDR3 in DNA: TGTGCCAGCACGGACAGGGGTCGTTCCCAGCATTTT. The whole variable domain, filled in from reference TRBV2 and TRBJ1-5, reads EPEVTQTPSHQVTQMGQEVILRCVPISNHLYFYWYRQILGQKVEFLVSFYNNEISEKSEIFDDQFSVERPDGSNFTLKIRSTKLEDSAMYFCASTDRGRSQHFGDGTRLSIL.

V usage is TRBV18 and J usage is TRBJ2-1; 7 bases map to TRBD1. Germline CDR1 is KGHSH and CDR2 is LQKENI. This CDR3 has 18 amino acids. J lost 5 bases, V lost 0 bases, and 13 bases had no gene match. This CDR3 reads CASSPPGQPIAGNNEQFF. Written as DNA, the CDR3 is TGTGCCAGCTCACCACCGGGACAGCCCATAGCTGGGAACAATGAGCAGTTCTTC.

V is TRBV5-1 and J is TRBJ1-5; D may be TRBD1 (6 bases). Trimming left V 1 base short and J 5 bases short, with 16 bases between. CDR3 length equals 16 residues. Germline V lookup: CDR1 SGHRS, CDR2 YFSETQ. The CDR3 loop reads CASSLMFRDTYQPQHF. CDR3 sequence (DNA): TGCGCCAGCAGCTTGATGTTCCGGGACACTTATCAGCCCCAGCATTTT.